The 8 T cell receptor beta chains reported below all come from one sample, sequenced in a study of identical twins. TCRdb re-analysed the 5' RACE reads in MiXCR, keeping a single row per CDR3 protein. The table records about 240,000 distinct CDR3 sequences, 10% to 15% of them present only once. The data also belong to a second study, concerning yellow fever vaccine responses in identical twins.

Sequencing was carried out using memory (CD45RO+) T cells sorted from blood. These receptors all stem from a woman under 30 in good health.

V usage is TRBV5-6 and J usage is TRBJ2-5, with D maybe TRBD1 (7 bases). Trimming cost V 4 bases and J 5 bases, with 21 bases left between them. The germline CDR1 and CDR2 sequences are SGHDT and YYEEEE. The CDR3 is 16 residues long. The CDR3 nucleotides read TGTGCCAGCAGCCCCTTCAGGAGGGGGCGCGTTGAGACCCAGTACTTC. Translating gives CASSPFRRGRVETQYF.

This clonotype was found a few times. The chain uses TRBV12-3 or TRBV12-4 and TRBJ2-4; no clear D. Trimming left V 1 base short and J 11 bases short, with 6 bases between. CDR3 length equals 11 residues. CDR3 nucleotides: TGTGCCAGCAGTTTAGGGCCGCTTCAGTACTTC. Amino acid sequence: CASSLGPLQYF.

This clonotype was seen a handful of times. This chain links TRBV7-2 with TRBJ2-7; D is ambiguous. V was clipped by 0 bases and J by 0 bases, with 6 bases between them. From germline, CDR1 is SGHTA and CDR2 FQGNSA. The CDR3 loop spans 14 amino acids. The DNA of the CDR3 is TGTGCCAGCAGCTTAGCGAGGAGCTCCTACGAGCAGTACTTC. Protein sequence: CASSLARSSYEQYF.

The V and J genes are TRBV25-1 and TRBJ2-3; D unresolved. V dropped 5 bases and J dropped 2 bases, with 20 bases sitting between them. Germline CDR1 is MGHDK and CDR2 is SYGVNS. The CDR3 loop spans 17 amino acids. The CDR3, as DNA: TGTGCCAGCAGTCCCCCCCCGTGGAGTACTCCCACAGATACGCAGTATTTT. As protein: CASSPPPWSTPTDTQYF.

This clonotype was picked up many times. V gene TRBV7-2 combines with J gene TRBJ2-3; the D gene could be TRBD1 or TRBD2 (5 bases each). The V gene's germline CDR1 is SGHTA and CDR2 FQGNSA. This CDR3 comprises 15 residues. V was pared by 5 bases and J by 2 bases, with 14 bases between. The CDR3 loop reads CASSRDGQYTDTQYF. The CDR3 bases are TGTGCCAGCAGCCGGGACGGGCAATACACAGATACGCAGTATTTT.

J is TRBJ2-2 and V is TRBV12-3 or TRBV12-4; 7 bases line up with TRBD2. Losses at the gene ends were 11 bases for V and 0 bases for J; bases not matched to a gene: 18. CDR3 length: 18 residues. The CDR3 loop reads CAFSQTSRAGSNTGELFF. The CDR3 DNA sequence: TGTGCCTTCAGCCAGACCTCCCGAGCGGGGTCGAACACCGGGGAGCTGTTTTTT.

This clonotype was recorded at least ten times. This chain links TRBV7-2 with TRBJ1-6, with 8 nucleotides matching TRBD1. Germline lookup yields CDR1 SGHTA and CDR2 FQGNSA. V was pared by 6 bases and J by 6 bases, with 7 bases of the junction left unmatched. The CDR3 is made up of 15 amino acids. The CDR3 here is CASRRQGISNSPLHF. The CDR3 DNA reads TGTGCCAGCAGACGACAGGGGATAAGTAATTCACCCCTCCACTTT. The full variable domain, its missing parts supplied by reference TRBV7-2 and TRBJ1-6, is GAGVSQSPSNKVTEKGKDVELRCDPISGHTALYWYRQSLGQGLEFLIYFQGNSAPDKSGLPSDRFSAERTGGSVSTLTIQRTQQEDSAVYLCASRRQGISNSPLHFGNGTRLTVT.

This chain's CDR3 is CASSLNNEQYF. CDR3 DNA: TGCGCCAGCAGCCTAAATAACGAGCAGTACTTC. This chain joins TRBV5-1 and TRBJ2-7, with unresolved D. The germline V gene has CDR1 SGHRS and CDR2 YFSETQ. V shed 4 bases and J shed 5 bases, with 7 bases lying between them. This CDR3 has 11 residues.